The 17 T cell receptor beta chains below come from one sample, sequenced in a study of T cell responses to AZD1222 COVID-19 vaccine. Sequencing was performed with immunoSEQ multiplex PCR; in TCRdb, only in-frame clones are kept and a portion is missing. The sample holds under 80,000 clones, under 90% seen once. Sequencing was performed on peripheral blood, taken on day 0 of AZD1222 vaccination. The receptors were sampled from an adult in good health.

V gene TRBV27 combines with J gene TRBJ1-2; D possibly corresponds to TRBD1 (5 bases). In germline, CDR1 is MNHEY, CDR2 SMNVEV (reference sequence). This CDR3 is 11 amino acids long. V lost 5 bases to trimming and J lost 4 bases, with 5 bases between them. In DNA, the CDR3 is TGTGCCAGCAGTGGGGGCTATGGCTACACCTTC. This codes for CASSGGYGYTF.

As for this clone: The sample holds other DNA sequences that translate to the same CDR3. This chain links TRBV6-2 or TRBV6-3 with TRBJ1-5, with D tentatively TRBD1 (5 bases). CDR3 length: 14 amino acids. V shed 0 bases and J shed 6 bases, with 9 bases lying between them. CDR1 and CDR2 (germline): MNHEY, SVGEGT. The CDR3 spells CASSYSGGGQPQHF. The DNA of the CDR3 is TGTGCCAGCAGTTACTCGGGGGGGGGTCAGCCCCAGCATTTT.

This sequence joins TRBV6-5 and TRBJ1-2; D ambiguous. The V gene's germline CDR1 is MNHEY and CDR2 SVGAGI. V was shortened by 2 bases and J by 7 bases, with 5 bases between the two germline ends. The CDR3 spans 11 residues. Written as DNA, the CDR3 is TGTGCCAGCAGTTACAATGGTGGCTACACCTTC. Protein: CASSYNGGYTF.

The rearrangement uses TRBV27 and TRBJ1-1; possibly TRBD1 for D (6 bases). This CDR3 contains 16 residues. The V end was cut by 2 bases, the J end by 0 bases, with 13 bases between. Germline loops: CDR1 MNHEY, CDR2 SMNVEV (reference sequence). The CDR3 sequence: CASSLVGGRVNTEAFF. CDR3 nucleotide sequence: TGTGCCAGCAGTTTAGTGGGGGGGCGCGTGAACACTGAAGCTTTCTTT.

This sequence joins TRBV28 and TRBJ2-6; no reliable D call. Germline-derived CDR1 and CDR2 are MDHEN and SYDVKM. This CDR3 contains 17 residues. V lost 6 bases to trimming and J lost 2 bases, with 17 bases between them. As DNA, the CDR3 is TGTGCCAGCAGCACCGGTTCCTATCTTCCTGGGGCCAACGTCCTGACTTTC. The encoded protein is CASSTGSYLPGANVLTF.

V usage is TRBV6-5 and J usage is TRBJ1-2, with no clear D. This CDR3 spans 14 amino acids. Germline V gives CDR1 MNHEY, CDR2 SVGAGI. Between the trimmed V and J ends, which lost 6 bases and 4 bases, there was a span of 15 bases. The CDR3 is CASSRQTQSYGYTF. For the CDR3, the DNA is TGTGCCAGCAGCCGACAAACCCAGAGCTATGGCTACACCTTC.

V usage is TRBV7-9 and J usage is TRBJ2-5; 9 nucleotides agree with TRBD1. Trimming took 1 base from V and 4 from J; bases not matched to a gene: 7. CDR1 is SEHNR, CDR2 FQNEAQ, per germline (reference sequence). This CDR3 comprises 16 residues. CDR3 sequence reads: CASSLVSGQGGETQYF. The CDR3 DNA sequence: TGTGCCAGCAGCTTAGTGTCGGGACAGGGAGGAGAGACCCAGTACTTC.

This chain joins TRBV5-1 and TRBJ1-2, with D possibly matching TRBD1 (6 bases). The CDR3 length is 15 residues. Germline V gene sequence: CDR1 SGHRS, CDR2 YFSETQ. Deletions cut 1 base from V and 8 bases from J, with 18 bases between. The CDR3 loop is CASSLPRGGGGGYTF. CDR3 DNA: TGCGCCAGCAGCTTGCCCAGAGGGGGAGGCGGGGGCTACACCTTC. Full variable domain (rest looked up from reference TRBV5-1 and TRBJ1-2): KAGVTQTPRYLIKTRGQQVTLSCSPISGHRSVSWYQQTPGQGLQFLFEYFSETQRNKGNFPGRFSGRQFSNSRSEMNVSTLELGDSALYLCASSLPRGGGGGYTFGSGTRLTVV.

The chain combines TRBV30 with TRBJ1-2; the match to TRBD1 covers 8 bases. The trim removed 1 base at V and 7 bases at J, leaving 8 bases unmatched. Germline V gene data show CDR1 as GTSNPN and CDR2 as SVGIG (reference sequence). The CDR3 has 14 amino acids. In DNA form, the CDR3 reads TGTGCCTGGAGTGACGGCAGGGGGCTCGGTGGCTACACCTTC. Translated, it gives CAWSDGRGLGGYTF.

This chain uses TRBV20-1 with TRBJ2-5; no reliable D call. CDR1 is DFQATT, CDR2 SNEGSKA, per germline (reference sequence). V was cut by 3 bases and J by 2 bases, with 10 bases left in between. This CDR3 has 13 amino acids. CDR3: CSASRQPQETQYF. As DNA, the CDR3 is TGCAGTGCTAGTCGCCAGCCTCAAGAGACCCAGTACTTC.

The chain employs TRBV3-1 (or the pseudogene TRBV3-2) and TRBJ2-7, with 15 bases matching TRBD2. V lost 5 bases to trimming and J lost 2 bases; unmatched junction nucleotides: 10. Germline V gene lookup returns CDR1 LGHDT and CDR2 YNNKEL (reference sequence). The CDR3 runs to 18 residues. CDR3 coding DNA: TGTGCCAGCAGCAAGAGAGGGACTAGCGGGAGGCGCGCCTACGAGCAGTACTTC. Translated: CASSKRGTSGRRAYEQYF.

The chain recombines TRBV4-3 with TRBJ1-1; 9 nucleotides line up with TRBD1. The CDR3 runs to 13 residues. CDR1 and CDR2 (germline): LGHNA, YSLEER. The ends lost 4 bases at V and 6 bases at J; junction bases unmatched: 3. CDR3 sequence: CASSRDRVSEAFF. The CDR3, as DNA: TGCGCCAGCAGCCGGGACAGGGTCTCTGAAGCTTTCTTT.

This clone was seen just once. The chain recombines TRBV6-5 with TRBJ2-7, with TRBD2 matching over 8 bases. From germline, CDR1 is MNHEY and CDR2 SVGAGI. The CDR3 spans 12 residues. Trimming took 4 bases from V and 6 from J; bases not matched to a gene: 2. This CDR3 is CASSFAGGEQYF. The CDR3 DNA follows: TGTGCCAGCAGTTTCGCGGGGGGCGAGCAGTACTTC.

CDR3 sequence: CASSLGQHYNEQFF. In nucleotides, the CDR3 is TGTGCCAGCAGCTTGGGCCAGCATTACAATGAGCAGTTCTTC. The V and J genes are TRBV5-6 and TRBJ2-1; D gene ambiguous. V was clipped by 0 bases and J by 4 bases, with 8 bases between them. CDR1 and CDR2 from the germline V gene are SGHDT and YYEEEE. The CDR3 covers 14 residues.

This rearrangement joins TRBV13 to TRBJ1-2; maybe TRBD1 (6 bases). Deletions cut 10 bases from V and 4 bases from J, with 16 bases between. The germline V gene has CDR1 PRHDT and CDR2 FYEKMQ (reference sequence). The CDR3 contains 13 residues. This chain's CDR3 is CATYGGPGYGYTF. For the CDR3, the DNA is TGTGCCACCTATGGGGGGCCAGGCTATGGCTACACCTTC.

On this clone: The identical CDR3 is also encoded by other nucleotide sequences in the sample. The V call is TRBV7-9, the J call TRBJ1-4; D ambiguous. The V end was cut by 5 bases, the J end by 5 bases, with 6 bases between. Per germline, CDR1 SEHNR and CDR2 FQNEAQ (reference sequence). The CDR3 length is 12 residues. CDR3 residues: CASSRGNEKLFF. CDR3 DNA sequence: TGTGCCAGCAGCCGTGGGAATGAAAAACTGTTTTTT.

The rearrangement joins TRBV30 to TRBJ2-7; 8 nucleotides line up with TRBD1. The CDR3 extends over 13 amino acids. CDR1 is GTSNPN and CDR2 is SVGIG in the germline V gene (reference sequence). After removal of 5 bases from V and 12 bases from J, the junction contained 15 bases not matched to a gene. In DNA, the CDR3 is TGTGCCTGGCGCGAGTTTGGGACAGGTCCTATGTACTTC. This sequence encodes CAWREFGTGPMYF.